The next 29 T cell receptor beta chains were all read from a single sample in a study of post-analysis software for immune sequencing data (dated by TCRdb to about 2015). The antigens these receptors bind are not known. Libraries were made using PCR. The sample was run on an Illumina HiSeq 2500. To reduce PCR and sequencing biases, unique molecular identifiers were built into the TCR beta cDNA libraries. TCRdb's own reprocessing of the public reads used fastp at Q25 and MiXCR and kept productive beta chains. Every distinct CDR3 protein forms one entry, paired with its most common genes and DNA. This sample comprises hundreds of thousands of distinct CDR3 sequences, approximately 60% of them detected only once. The ten biggest clones cover about 10% of the sample. Points the paper makes about the study in general: Significantly higher frequencies in patients than in controls were found for roughly 5 TRBV segments, including TRBV5-6, TRBV5-1 and TRBV20-1.

Input material: blood. The source is a girl under 10 years old with multiple sclerosis.

This clonotype was seen once. The germline gene is not matched at one end of the junction; a read error may be the cause. The CDR3 protein is CASSFLDRGQGTQYF. The CDR3, as DNA: TGCGCCAGCAGCTTCCTGGACCGGGGCCAAGGGACCCAGTACTTC. The rearrangement joins TRBV5-1 to TRBJ2-7; D is possibly TRBD1 or TRBD2 (5 bases each). Judging by the DNA end, TRBJ2-5 fits better; the J call may be wrong. The CDR3 contains 15 residues. Germline V CDR1 and CDR2: SGHRS, YFSETQ.

This chain uses TRBV5-4 with TRBJ2-3, with D possibly matching TRBD2 (5 bases). Germline V gene data show CDR1 as SGHNT and CDR2 as YYREEE (reference sequence). The V end was cut by 4 bases, the J end by 0 bases, with 12 bases between. There are 15 residues in the CDR3. The CDR3 sequence: CASSTLGGSTDTQYF. The CDR3 DNA reads TGTGCCAGCAGCACCTTAGGCGGGAGCACAGATACGCAGTATTTT.

The chain is built from TRBV5-1 and TRBJ2-1; the match to TRBD2 covers 9 bases. With V trimmed by 7 bases and J by 5 bases, 10 bases remained unmatched. There are 15 residues in the CDR3. CDR1 is SGHRS and CDR2 is YFSETQ in the germline V gene. The CDR3: CASQRIAGANNEQFF. Written as DNA, the CDR3 is TGCGCCAGCCAACGTATAGCGGGGGCTAACAATGAGCAGTTCTTC.

The chain joins TRBV4-2 to TRBJ2-3; 11 nucleotides align to TRBD2. The germline V gene has CDR1 LGHNA and CDR2 YNFKEQ. This CDR3 spans 18 amino acids. J lost 0 bases, V lost 2 bases, and 7 bases had no gene match. The CDR3 loop reads CASSQIALAGGSTDTQYF. CDR3 coding DNA: TGTGCCAGCAGCCAAATCGCTCTAGCGGGGGGTAGCACAGATACGCAGTATTTT.

The J gene is TRBJ2-4, the V gene TRBV28; 7 nucleotides agree with TRBD2. Germline V gene sequence: CDR1 MDHEN, CDR2 SYDVKM. V shed 6 bases, J shed 8 bases, and the junction held 10 bases outside the gene matches. The length of the CDR3 is 14 residues. The CDR3 region is CASSLDLRGDIQYF. CDR3 DNA: TGTGCCAGCAGCCTGGACCTCCGGGGGGACATTCAGTACTTC. Full variable domain (remainder filled in from reference TRBV28 and TRBJ2-4): DVKVTQSSRYLVKRTGEKVFLECVQDMDHENMFWYRQDPGLGLRLIYFSYDVKMKEKGDIPEGYSVSREKKERFSLILESASTNQTSMYLCASSLDLRGDIQYFGAGTRLSVL.

This clonotype was counted a single time. CDR3 bases: TGCGCCAGCAGCCTATTCTTACAGGAAAAACTGTTTTTT. Protein: CASSLFLQEKLFF. The chain links TRBV5-1 to TRBJ1-4; D is undetermined. This CDR3 is 13 amino acids long. V lost 4 bases to trimming and J lost 8 bases, with 12 bases between them. Germline V lookup: CDR1 SGHRS, CDR2 YFSETQ.

This clonotype has only a few counts. The rearrangement joins TRBV4-1 to TRBJ2-1; 11 nucleotides line up with TRBD2. The CDR3 length is 17 residues. Trimming at V came to 1 base and at J to 9 bases, leaving 11 bases not matched to a gene. CDR1 is MGHRA and CDR2 is YSYEKL in the germline V gene. The CDR3 DNA reads TGCGCCAGCAGCCAAGTGTTGGTTAGCGGGGGGGCAGGTGAGCAGTTCTTC. Protein product: CASSQVLVSGGAGEQFF.

The rearrangement uses TRBV5-1 and TRBJ2-5; D remains ambiguous. The V end lost 1 base, the J end lost 0 bases, and 1 base lay between the germline ends. The germline V gene encodes CDR1 SGHRS and CDR2 YFSETQ. This CDR3 spans 12 amino acids. CDR3 protein: CASSLHQETQYF. Here the CDR3 DNA reads TGCGCCAGCAGCTTGCACCAAGAGACCCAGTACTTC.

Written as DNA, the CDR3 is TGTGCCAGCAGTGGGGCTTTCGGGACAGGGGTCTTCGAGCAGTACTTC. Translated, it gives CASSGAFGTGVFEQYF. This chain joins TRBV2 and TRBJ2-7; 10 bases map to TRBD1. CDR1 and CDR2 from the germline V gene are SNHLY and FYNNEI. The V and J ends lost 4 bases and 6 bases, in that order; junction bases with no gene match: 12. This CDR3 spans 16 amino acids.

The CDR3 loop is CSARDRRGAGYEQYF. In nucleotides, the CDR3 is TGCAGTGCTAGAGATCGAAGAGGGGCAGGCTACGAGCAGTACTTC. The chain employs TRBV20-1 and TRBJ2-7; D is possibly TRBD1 or TRBD2 (5 bases each). Germline V CDR1 and CDR2: DFQATT, SNEGSKA (reference sequence). The germline V and J ends were trimmed by 0 bases and 3 bases, with 15 bases remaining between them. The CDR3 contains 15 residues.

The chain joins TRBV12-3 or TRBV12-4 to TRBJ1-2, with D uncertain. V gave up 5 bases and J gave up 4 bases, with 8 bases separating them. The CDR3 covers 12 residues. CDR3 nucleotide sequence: TGTGCCAGCAGTCCAACCCCCTATGGCTACACCTTC. It translates to CASSPTPYGYTF.

The gene calls are TRBV29-1 and TRBJ2-7; 14 bases are shared with TRBD2. Germline trimming cut 6 bases from V and 7 bases from J; bases unmatched to any gene: 17. CDR3 size: 17 residues. Looked up from germline, CDR1 is SQVTM and CDR2 is ANQGSEA. For the CDR3, the DNA is TGCAGCGTCACGACACGACTAGCGGGAGGGACTATAACAGAGCAGTACTTC. Its protein is CSVTTRLAGGTITEQYF.

The rearrangement joins TRBV7-2 to TRBJ2-7; TRBD2 matches 15 bases. Germline V gives CDR1 SGHTA, CDR2 FQGNSA. This CDR3 spans 16 amino acids. V was pared by 0 bases and J by 4 bases, with 1 base of the junction left unmatched. As DNA, the CDR3 is TGTGCCAGCAGCTTAGCCGGGACTAGCGGGAGGTACGAGCAGTACTTC. The encoded protein is CASSLAGTSGRYEQYF.

V usage is TRBV4-2 and J usage is TRBJ1-2; D not certain. Germline loops: CDR1 LGHNA, CDR2 YNFKEQ. With 1 base removed from V and 8 bases from J, the gap between germline ends came to 17 bases. There are 15 residues in the CDR3. As DNA, the CDR3 is TGTGCCAGCAGCCAAGGGCGAGGCGAACCAAGAGGCTACACCTTC. This codes for CASSQGRGEPRGYTF.

The gene calls are TRBV7-2 and TRBJ2-1, with D unclear. Trimming took off 11 bases at V and 0 bases at J, with 17 bases between the two ends. The length of the CDR3 is 15 residues. Germline V gene data show CDR1 as SGHTA and CDR2 as FQGNSA. CDR3 in DNA: TGTGCCGGGCGATACGCGACGAGCTCCTACAATGAGCAGTTCTTC. Its protein is CAGRYATSSYNEQFF.

Notes on this clonotype: One end of the junction is discordant with germline, which a read error may explain. The genes are TRBV3-1 and TRBJ2-7; D not resolved. CDR3 length: 12 amino acids. CDR1 and CDR2 (germline): LGHDT, YNNKEL (reference sequence). CDR3 loop: CASNQVLASQYF. CDR3 in DNA: TGTGCCAGCAACCAAGTACTTGCGTCCCAGTACTTC.

V and J are TRBV10-1 and TRBJ1-1; D uncertain. This CDR3 is built from 14 residues. Trimming cost V 3 bases and J 5 bases, with 13 bases left between them. CDR1 and CDR2 from the germline V gene are WNHNN and SYGVQD (reference sequence). CDR3 loop: CASSESLGGTEAFF. The CDR3 DNA reads as TGCGCCAGCAGTGAATCCCTGGGTGGGACTGAAGCTTTCTTT.

V gene TRBV27 combines with J gene TRBJ2-7, with D tentatively TRBD1 (7 bases). The CDR3 is made up of 14 amino acids. CDR1 MNHEY and CDR2 SMNVEV come from the germline V gene (reference sequence). V lost 6 bases to trimming and J lost 4 bases, with 16 bases between them. The CDR3 nucleotides are TGTGCCAGCAGAGGGACAGTTGCGGGATACGAGCAGTACTTC. Its protein product is CASRGTVAGYEQYF.

This clonotype has a count of ten or more. The V and J genes are TRBV7-9 and TRBJ2-7, with 7 nucleotides matching TRBD1. CDR1 SEHNR and CDR2 FQNEAQ come from the germline V gene (reference sequence). This CDR3 comprises 13 residues. Unmatched junction bases numbered 5, after V lost 5 bases and J lost 4 bases. The CDR3 sequence: CASSPRTGYEQYF. The CDR3 DNA reads TGTGCCAGCAGCCCTCGGACAGGATACGAGCAGTACTTC.

V usage is TRBV29-1 and J usage is TRBJ1-1, with D perhaps matching TRBD1 (6 bases). CDR1 and CDR2 (germline): SQVTM, ANQGSEA. The CDR3 has 12 amino acids. Trimming took off 8 bases at V and 3 bases at J, with 13 bases between the two ends. This CDR3 reads CSSRTADTEAFF. The CDR3 DNA reads TGCAGCTCCCGGACAGCCGACACTGAAGCTTTCTTT.

This clonotype was observed a handful of times. An end of the junction does not agree with germline; a read error may underlie this. The chain links TRBV5-1 to TRBJ2-5, with 10 bases that match TRBD2. This CDR3 contains 16 residues. Looked up from germline, CDR1 is SGHRS and CDR2 is YFSETQ. The CDR3 coding sequence is TGCGCCAGCAGCCCGGGGACTAGCGTTACCCAAGGGACCCAGTACTTC. It translates to CASSPGTSVTQGTQYF. The whole variable domain, filled in from reference TRBV5-1 and TRBJ2-5, reads KAGVTQTPRYLIKTRGQQVTLSCSPISGHRSVSWYQQTPGQGLQFLFEYFSETQRNKGNFPGRFSGRQFSNSRSEMNVSTLELGDSALYLCASSPGTSVTQGTQYFGPGTRLLVL.

This sequence joins TRBV6-6 and TRBJ1-2, with 9 nucleotides matching TRBD1. V was pared by 7 bases and J by 8 bases, with 14 bases of the junction left unmatched. Germline lookup yields CDR1 MNHNY and CDR2 SVGAGI (reference sequence). This CDR3 has 15 residues. Written as DNA, the CDR3 is TGTGCCAGCACTGGGGACAGGGAGGTTACTGAGGGCTACACCTTC. This encodes CASTGDREVTEGYTF.

The genes are TRBV20-1 and TRBJ1-5; TRBD1 matches 7 bases. The length of the CDR3 is 13 residues. The germline V gene has CDR1 DFQATT and CDR2 SNEGSKA (reference sequence). The V and J ends lost 2 bases and 5 bases, in that order; junction bases with no gene match: 3. The CDR3 coding sequence is TGCAGTGCTAGAACAGGGGCTGATCAGCCCCAGCATTTT. Protein product: CSARTGADQPQHF.

The V and J genes are TRBV4-2 and TRBJ2-3; maybe TRBD2 (5 bases). The CDR3 sequence is 15 residues long. V was clipped by 3 bases and J by 0 bases, with 10 bases between them. Germline CDR1 LGHNA, CDR2 YNFKEQ. CDR3 sequence reads: CASSQEATSTDTQYF. CDR3 bases: TGTGCCAGCAGCCAGGAGGCGACTAGCACAGATACGCAGTATTTT.

The chain joins TRBV4-1 to TRBJ2-3; D not certain. V was trimmed by 4 bases and J by 0 bases, leaving 8 bases between them. The length of the CDR3 is 14 residues. Germline values: CDR1 MGHRA, CDR2 YSYEKL. The CDR3 protein is CASSRMDSTDTQYF. DNA for the CDR3: TGCGCCAGCAGCCGTATGGACAGCACAGATACGCAGTATTTT.

The sample holds one count of this clonotype. The chain combines TRBV6-5 with TRBJ1-6; no definite D call. The CDR3 is 14 amino acids. CDR1 MNHEY and CDR2 SVGAGI come from the germline V gene. V was cut by 2 bases and J by 10 bases, with 12 bases left in between. DNA of the CDR3: TGTGCCAGCAGTTACGACCGGAGAAGGTCACCCCTCCACTTT. It is translated as CASSYDRRRSPLHF.

V gene TRBV20-1 combines with J gene TRBJ2-1; the D gene is possibly TRBD2 (6 bases). This CDR3 spans 17 amino acids. Germline CDR1 and CDR2: DFQATT and SNEGSKA (reference sequence). Trimming removed 0 bases from V and 0 bases from J, with 15 bases in between. CDR3 sequence: CSARDGSSASSYNEQFF. The CDR3 bases are TGCAGTGCTAGAGATGGATCTAGCGCGAGCTCCTACAATGAGCAGTTCTTC.

This chain connects TRBV3-1 to TRBJ1-1; D call uncertain. This CDR3 is 15 amino acids long. CDR1 LGHDT and CDR2 YNNKEL come from the germline V gene (reference sequence). The V end was cut by 1 base, the J end by 0 bases, with 9 bases between. CDR3: CASSQGITLNTEAFF. CDR3 sequence (DNA): TGTGCCAGCAGCCAAGGGATCACGTTGAACACTGAAGCTTTCTTT.

V gene TRBV4-1 combines with J gene TRBJ2-5; D is undetermined. The DNA matches TRBJ2-7 better at its end, which makes the J call doubtful. The CDR3 has 15 residues. The germline CDR1 and CDR2 sequences are MGHRA and YSYEKL. CDR3 in amino acids: CASSQDPEIGYEQYF. The CDR3 DNA sequence: TGCGCCAGCAGCCAAGATCCGGAAATCGGATACGAGCAGTACTTC.